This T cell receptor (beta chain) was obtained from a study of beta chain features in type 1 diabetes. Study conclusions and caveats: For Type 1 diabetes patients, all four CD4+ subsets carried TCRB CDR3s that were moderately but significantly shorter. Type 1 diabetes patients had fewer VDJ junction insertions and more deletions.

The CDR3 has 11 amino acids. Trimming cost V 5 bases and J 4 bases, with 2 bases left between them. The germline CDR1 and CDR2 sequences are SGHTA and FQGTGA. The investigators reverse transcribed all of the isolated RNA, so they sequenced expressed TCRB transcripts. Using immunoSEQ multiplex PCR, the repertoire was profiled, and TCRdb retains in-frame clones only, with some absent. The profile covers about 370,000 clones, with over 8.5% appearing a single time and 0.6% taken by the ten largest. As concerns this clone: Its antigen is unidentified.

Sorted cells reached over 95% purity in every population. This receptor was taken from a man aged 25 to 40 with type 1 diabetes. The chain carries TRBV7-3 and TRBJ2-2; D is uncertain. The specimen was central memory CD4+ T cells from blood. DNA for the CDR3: TGTGCCAGCAGCCGCACCGGGGAGCTGTTTTTT. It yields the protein CASSRTGELFF. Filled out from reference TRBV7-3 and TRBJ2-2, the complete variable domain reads GAGVSQTPSNKVTEKGKYVELRCDPISGHTALYWYRQSLGQGPEFLIYFQGTGAADDSGLPNDRFFAVRPEGSVSTLKIQRTERGDSAVYLCASSRTGELFFGEGSRLTVL.